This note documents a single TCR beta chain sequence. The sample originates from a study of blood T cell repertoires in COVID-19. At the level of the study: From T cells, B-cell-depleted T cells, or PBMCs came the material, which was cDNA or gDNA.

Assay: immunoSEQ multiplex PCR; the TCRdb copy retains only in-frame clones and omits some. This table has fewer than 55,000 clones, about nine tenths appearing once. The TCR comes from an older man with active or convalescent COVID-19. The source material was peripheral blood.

CDR3 sequence reads: CSVGAGVGYGYTF. The CDR3 DNA sequence: TGCAGCGTTGGAGCAGGGGTCGGATATGGCTACACCTTC. The chain joins TRBV29-1 to TRBJ1-2; the D gene is possibly TRBD1 (6 bases). This CDR3 contains 13 residues. Looked up from germline, CDR1 is SQVTM and CDR2 is ANQGSEA. Trimming took off 4 bases at V and 5 bases at J, with 14 bases between the two ends.